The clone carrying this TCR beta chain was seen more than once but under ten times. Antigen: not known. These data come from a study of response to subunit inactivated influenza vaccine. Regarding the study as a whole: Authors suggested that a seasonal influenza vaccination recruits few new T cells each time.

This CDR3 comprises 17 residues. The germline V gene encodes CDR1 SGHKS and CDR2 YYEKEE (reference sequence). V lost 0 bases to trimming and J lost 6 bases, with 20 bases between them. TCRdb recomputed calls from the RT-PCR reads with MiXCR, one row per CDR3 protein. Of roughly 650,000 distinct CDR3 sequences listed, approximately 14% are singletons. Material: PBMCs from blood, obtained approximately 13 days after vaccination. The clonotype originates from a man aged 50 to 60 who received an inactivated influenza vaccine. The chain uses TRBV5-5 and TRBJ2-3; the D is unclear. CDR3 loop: CASSLAAPSYFPDTQYF. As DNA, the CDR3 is TGTGCCAGCAGCTTGGCCGCCCCTAGTTACTTCCCCGATACGCAGTATTTT.